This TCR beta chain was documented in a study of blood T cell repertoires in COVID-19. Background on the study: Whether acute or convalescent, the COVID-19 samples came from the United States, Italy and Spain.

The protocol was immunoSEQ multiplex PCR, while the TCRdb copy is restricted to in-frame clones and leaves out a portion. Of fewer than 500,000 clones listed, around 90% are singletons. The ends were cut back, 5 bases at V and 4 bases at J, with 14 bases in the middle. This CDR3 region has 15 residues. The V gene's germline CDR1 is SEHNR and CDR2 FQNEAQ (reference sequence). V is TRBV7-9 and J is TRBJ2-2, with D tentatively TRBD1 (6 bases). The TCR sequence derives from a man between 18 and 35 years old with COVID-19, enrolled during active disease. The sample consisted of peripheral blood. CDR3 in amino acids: CASSDPTGSTGELFF. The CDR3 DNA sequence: TGTGCCAGCAGCGACCCGACAGGCTCCACCGGGGAGCTGTTTTTT.